The clone carrying this TCR beta chain was observed many times. Authors of the study amplified TCR beta CDR3 regions from RNA transcripts. TCR CDR3 regions were first amplified by RT-PCR with HTBI primers. TCRdb re-analysed the multiplex PCR reads in MiXCR, keeping a single row per CDR3 protein. Of about 280,000 distinct CDR3 sequences in the sample, 25% to 30% were seen once. These data originate in a study of T cells in Graves' hyperthyroidism and ophthalmopathy. Germline CDR1 reads MNHEY; CDR2 reads SVGAGI. V lost 0 bases, J lost 2 bases, and 2 bases stayed unmatched. The CDR3 loop spans 15 amino acids.

The origin of this receptor is a man aged 40-50 years with Graves' hyperthyroidism that later progressed to Graves' ophthalmopathy. The rearrangement links TRBV6-5 to TRBJ2-7; 9 bases map to TRBD2. Material for sequencing was blood. The CDR3 sequence is CASSYSTSGPYEQYF. For the CDR3, the DNA is TGTGCCAGCAGTTACTCGACTAGCGGTCCCTACGAGCAGTACTTC.